Listed below are T cell receptor beta chains from one sample, sequenced in a study of beta chain features in type 1 diabetes. Libraries were prepared by immunoSEQ multiplex PCR; TCRdb keeps only in-frame clonotypes and omits some of them. The data contain over 300,000 clones, about a tenth of them singletons. Sequencing was carried out using central memory CD4+ T cells from blood. All receptors derive from a man aged 25 to 40 with type 1 diabetes. Each CDR3 is given with its conserved first and last residue. Fields, in order: CDR3 DNA, CDR3 protein, V gene, clone size, J gene, D gene. The D gene is left open where the match is weak. The listing skips clone size in some rows; elsewhere it reads once, few, many or a size class.

TGCAGCGTGGGACAGGCCTACGAGCAGTACTTC CSVGQAYEQYF TRBV29-1 - TRBJ2-7 TRBD1
TGTGCCTGGAGTCCCGGGTTGGGAGCATCTGGCTACACCTTC CAWSPGLGASGYTF TRBV30 few TRBJ1-2 -
TGTGCTAGCAGCCCCCGGGGACAGGGAGAGACCCAGTACTTC CASSPRGQGETQYF TRBV7-7 few TRBJ2-5 TRBD1
TGTGCCATCAGCCTGACTAGCGGGGGAGGCCAAGAGACCCAGTACTTC CAISLTSGGGQETQYF TRBV10-3 few TRBJ2-5 TRBD2
TGTGCCAGCAGCTTAGATGGCGGGACAATCTACGAGCAGTACTTC CASSLDGGTIYEQYF TRBV7-2 - TRBJ2-7 -
TGCGCCAGCAGCCCTGCGCACTTGGGCTCCTACAATGAGCAGTTCTTC CASSPAHLGSYNEQFF TRBV4-3 - TRBJ2-1 -
TGTGCCAGCAGCTCGGTAGCTGGTAGCGGGAAAAGGGCCGAGCAGTACTTC CASSSVAGSGKRAEQYF TRBV5-4 few TRBJ2-7 TRBD2
TGTGCCAGCATCGAGGGGGGCAGGGCGGTCGGCTATGGCTACACCTTC CASIEGGRAVGYGYTF TRBV28 - TRBJ1-2 -
TGTGCCAGCTCAGACCAAGCAGGACACGCTGAAGCTTTCTTT CASSDQAGHAEAFF TRBV18 few TRBJ1-1 -
TGTGCCAGCCACCCGGACTCGAGCTCTGGAAACACCATATATTTT CASHPDSSSGNTIYF TRBV18 many TRBJ1-3 -
TGTGCCAGCAGCTTACCCGGTTCCCTCAGGCATGGGAGCGAGCAGTACTTC CASSLPGSLRHGSEQYF TRBV5-4 - TRBJ2-7 -
TGCAGCGCAAGCGGGACAGGGCCTACTAACTATGGCTACACCTTC CSASGTGPTNYGYTF TRBV29-1 - TRBJ1-2 TRBD1
TGTGCCAGCGCCCCCCAGACTATTAATGAAAAACTGTTTTTT CASAPQTINEKLFF TRBV9 - TRBJ1-4 -
TGTGCCAGCAGTATATACAGGGATGGCTACACCTTC CASSIYRDGYTF TRBV28 few TRBJ1-2 -
TGTGCCAGCAGCTCCCAAGAGACCCAGTACTTC CASSSQETQYF TRBV6-6 - TRBJ2-5 -
TGTGCCAGCAGCTCGTCGGTCGGGACAGATACGCAGTATTTT CASSSSVGTDTQYF TRBV5-6 - TRBJ2-3 -